Listed here are 20 T cell receptor beta chains from one sample, sequenced in a study of post-analysis software for immune sequencing data. Overall study results and limits: Five or six TRBV segments were significantly more frequent in patients than in controls. TRBV5-6, TRBV5-1 and TRBV20-1 were among these segments.

cDNA libraries of TCR beta carried unique molecular identifiers. From the PCR reads, TCRdb called clonotypes with MiXCR, one entry per CDR3 protein. Altogether fewer than 900,000 distinct CDR3 sequences are present, 40% to 55% being singletons, with the ten largest covering 4.9%. Antigen specificity for these receptors is unknown. Material for sequencing was blood. Receptors were obtained from a girl aged 10 to 17 with multiple sclerosis.

The gene calls are TRBV11-2 and TRBJ2-1, with 9 bases aligning to TRBD1. V gave up 3 bases and J gave up 6 bases; unmatched junction bases: 15. Germline assignment: CDR1 SGHAT and CDR2 FQNNGV. The length of the CDR3 is 18 residues. The DNA for the CDR3 is TGTGCCAGCAGCTTGTTTCCACAGGGGGCCTCTGGGAGCAATGAGCAGTTCTTC. It yields the protein CASSLFPQGASGSNEQFF.

A few counts support this clonotype. The chain joins TRBV12-3 or TRBV12-4 to TRBJ1-2, with 11 bases fitting TRBD1. CDR3 length: 17 amino acids. V shed 1 base and J 4 bases; nucleotides not matched to a gene: 8. The CDR3 sequence is CASSLGGQGEEGYGYTF. CDR3 nucleotide sequence: TGTGCCAGCAGTTTAGGGGGACAGGGGGAGGAGGGCTATGGCTACACCTTC.

This clonotype was seen a few times. The chain links TRBV7-6 to TRBJ2-1, with D perhaps TRBD1 (6 bases). The V gene's germline CDR1 is SGHVS and CDR2 FNYEAQ. V lost 2 bases, J lost 8 bases, and 16 bases lay in between. The CDR3 length is 15 residues. The CDR3 DNA reads as TGTGCCAGCAGCTTATATGGCACAGGGAAATATGAGCAGTTCTTC. Translated: CASSLYGTGKYEQFF. Drawing the rest from reference TRBV7-6 and TRBJ2-1, the complete variable domain is GAGVSQSPRYKVTKRGQDVALRCDPISGHVSLYWYRQALGQGPEFLTYFNYEAQQDKSGLPNDRFSAERPEGSISTLTIQRTEQRDSAMYRCASSLYGTGKYEQFFGPGTRLTVL.

This clonotype was picked up many times. V and J are TRBV5-5 and TRBJ2-1; tentatively, D is TRBD2 (6 bases). This CDR3 comprises 15 residues. Germline CDR1 is SGHKS and CDR2 is YYEKEE (reference sequence). Trimming stripped 3 bases from V and 4 bases from J, with 14 bases between. This CDR3 is CASSSGDGGYNEQFF. For the CDR3, the DNA is TGTGCCAGCAGCTCCGGGGACGGGGGTTACAATGAGCAGTTCTTC.

J is TRBJ2-7 and V is TRBV20-1; TRBD2 is a possible D gene (7 bases). Trimming stripped 5 bases from V and 6 bases from J, with 20 bases between. The CDR3 has 14 residues. Germline V gene lookup returns CDR1 DFQATT and CDR2 SNEGSKA (reference sequence). The CDR3 reads CSAPRGGGASEQYF. CDR3 nucleotide sequence: TGCAGTGCTCCTAGGGGGGGAGGGGCGAGCGAGCAGTACTTC.

The V call is TRBV12-3 or TRBV12-4, the J call TRBJ2-7; tentatively, D is TRBD1 (5 bases). Deletions cut 6 bases from V and 2 bases from J, with 17 bases between. The CDR3 loop spans 15 amino acids. In DNA, the CDR3 is TGTGCCAGCAGCCGTGGGGCCCCTTCAGCCTACGAGCAGTACTTC. Its translation is CASSRGAPSAYEQYF.

This clonotype was detected a few times. V usage is TRBV10-3 and J usage is TRBJ2-1, with TRBD1 as a possible D gene (6 bases). CDR1 ENHRY and CDR2 SYGVKD come from the germline V gene. The CDR3 runs to 15 residues. Trimming shortened V by 3 bases and J by 7 bases, and 16 bases separated the two germline ends. CDR3 sequence: CAISDSGDRWNEQFF. The CDR3 DNA reads TGTGCCATCAGTGACTCGGGCGACAGGTGGAATGAGCAGTTCTTC.

The chain is built from TRBV20-1 and TRBJ2-4; 13 bases align to TRBD2. The J call is uncertain, as TRBJ2-7 better fits the DNA end. CDR1 and CDR2 from the germline V gene are DFQATT and SNEGSKA (reference sequence). CDR3 length: 19 residues. CDR3: CSARDSTSGRAVYAYEQYF. The CDR3 DNA sequence: TGCAGTGCTAGAGATAGCACTAGCGGGAGGGCCGTGTACGCCTACGAGCAGTACTTC.

This clonotype was observed a few times. The J gene is TRBJ2-7, the V gene TRBV20-1; no reliable D call. CDR1 is DFQATT and CDR2 is SNEGSKA in the germline V gene (reference sequence). This CDR3 is built from 14 residues. Trimming stripped 0 bases from V and 5 bases from J, with 14 bases between. CDR3 region: CSARDWPRTHEQYF. The CDR3 bases are TGCAGTGCTAGAGATTGGCCCCGGACCCACGAGCAGTACTTC.

A remark on this clonotype: A read error may be the cause here, since a much bigger clone is one base away. The chain links TRBV28 to TRBJ2-7, with D perhaps TRBD1 or TRBD2 (5 bases each). The germline gives CDR1 MDHEN, CDR2 SYDVKM. The length of the CDR3 is 14 residues. Trimming pared 6 bases from V and 3 bases from J, leaving 15 bases between. CDR3 loop: CASSPRDGYYEQYF. The CDR3 DNA is TGTGCCAGCAGCCCCCGGGACGGCTACTACGAGCAGTACTTC.

V usage is TRBV12-3 or TRBV12-4 and J usage is TRBJ1-4; D is uncertain. Trimming took 8 bases from V and 5 from J, leaving 18 bases between them. The CDR3 is made up of 15 amino acids. CDR3 amino acids: CASRTEAGGNEKLFF. CDR3 coding DNA: TGTGCCAGCCGGACGGAGGCAGGTGGAAATGAAAAACTGTTTTTT.

The genes are TRBV5-4 and TRBJ2-7, with 7 positions matching TRBD2. This CDR3 is built from 13 residues. Germline trimming cut 4 bases from V and 1 base from J; bases unmatched to any gene: 2. Germline lookup yields CDR1 SGHNT and CDR2 YYREEE (reference sequence). CDR3 bases: TGTGCCAGCAGCGGGAGGGAGTCCTACGAGCAGTACTTC. This gives the protein CASSGRESYEQYF. Combining the CDR3 with reference TRBV5-4 and TRBJ2-7 gives the whole variable domain ETGVTQSPTHLIKTRGQQVTLRCSSQSGHNTVSWYQQALGQGPQFIFQYYREEENGRGNFPPRFSGLQFPNYSSELNVNALELDDSALYLCASSGRESYEQYFGPGTRLTVT.

This clonotype is a singleton in its sample. V usage is TRBV9 and J usage is TRBJ1-2; a weak D match, TRBD1 (5 bases). CDR3 length equals 14 residues. Trimming left V 4 bases short and J 4 bases short, with 14 bases between. The germline V gene encodes CDR1 SGDLS and CDR2 YYNGEE. The CDR3: CASSSDSLSYGYTF. CDR3 DNA: TGTGCCAGCAGCTCCGACAGTCTTTCCTATGGCTACACCTTC.

This clonotype was recorded a few times. The rearrangement joins TRBV20-1 to TRBJ2-5, with D maybe TRBD2 (7 bases). CDR3 length equals 16 residues. The germline V gene has CDR1 DFQATT and CDR2 SNEGSKA (reference sequence). Trimming removed 6 bases at V and 4 bases at J, with 24 bases between. CDR3 sequence (DNA): TGCAGTGCCCCTCTAACCCGGGGGGCAATTGGAGAGACCCAGTACTTC. Protein sequence: CSAPLTRGAIGETQYF.

The chain links TRBV20-1 to TRBJ1-5; the D gene is possibly TRBD1 (6 bases). V lost 1 base and J lost 6, with 16 bases in between. CDR1 and CDR2 (germline): DFQATT, SNEGSKA (reference sequence). The CDR3 consists of 15 residues. The CDR3 loop reads CSARGTAKPRQPQHF. CDR3 DNA sequence: TGCAGTGCTAGAGGGACAGCAAAGCCTCGTCAGCCCCAGCATTTT.

This clonotype was found a few times. This chain links TRBV9 with TRBJ2-1; 7 positions match TRBD2. The CDR3 totals 15 residues. Trimming took 1 base from V and 2 from J; bases not matched to a gene: 3. In germline, CDR1 is SGDLS, CDR2 YYNGEE. This CDR3 is CASSVHREAYNEQFF. DNA for the CDR3: TGTGCCAGCAGCGTACATCGGGAGGCCTACAATGAGCAGTTCTTC. Combining the CDR3 with reference TRBV9 and TRBJ2-1 gives the whole variable domain DSGVTQTPKHLITATGQRVTLRCSPRSGDLSVYWYQQSLDQGLQFLIQYYNGEERAKGNILERFSAQQFPDLHSELNLSSLELGDSALYFCASSVHREAYNEQFFGPGTRLTVL.

In this sample, this clonotype turned up a few times. The chain recombines TRBV12-3 or TRBV12-4 with TRBJ2-3; 12 positions match TRBD2. V lost 7 bases, J lost 2 bases, and 7 bases stayed unmatched. CDR3 length: 16 amino acids. Written as DNA, the CDR3 is TGTGCCAGCAAAGGGGGACTAGCGGGCTACACAGATACGCAGTATTTT. Its protein product is CASKGGLAGYTDTQYF.

Regarding this clonotype: A much larger clone lies one base from this, so it may be a read error. The chain joins TRBV4-2 to TRBJ1-4; D remains ambiguous. Germline V gives CDR1 LGHNA, CDR2 YNFKEQ. The CDR3 has 14 residues. This chain's CDR3 is CASSQAPANEKRFF. In nucleotides, the CDR3 is TGTGCCAGCAGCCAAGCCCCGGCTAATGAAAAACGGTTTTTT.

The gene calls are TRBV7-8 and TRBJ2-3, with D perhaps matching TRBD1 or TRBD2 (5 bases each). V dropped 5 bases and J dropped 2 bases, with 17 bases sitting between them. Germline V gene lookup returns CDR1 SGHVS and CDR2 FQNEAQ. The CDR3 is made up of 16 amino acids. Written as DNA, the CDR3 is TGTGCCAGCAGCCCAGAGGGACGGGCTGACACAGATACGCAGTATTTT. Encoded protein: CASSPEGRADTDTQYF.

CDR3 in amino acids: CASSISGSLNEQYF. In DNA form, the CDR3 reads TGTGCCAGCAGTATTAGCGGGAGTCTCAACGAGCAGTACTTC. The V gene is TRBV12-3 or TRBV12-4, the J gene TRBJ2-7, with 9 bases that match TRBD2. This CDR3 has 14 amino acids. The V and J ends lost 5 bases and 5 bases, in that order; junction bases with no gene match: 7.